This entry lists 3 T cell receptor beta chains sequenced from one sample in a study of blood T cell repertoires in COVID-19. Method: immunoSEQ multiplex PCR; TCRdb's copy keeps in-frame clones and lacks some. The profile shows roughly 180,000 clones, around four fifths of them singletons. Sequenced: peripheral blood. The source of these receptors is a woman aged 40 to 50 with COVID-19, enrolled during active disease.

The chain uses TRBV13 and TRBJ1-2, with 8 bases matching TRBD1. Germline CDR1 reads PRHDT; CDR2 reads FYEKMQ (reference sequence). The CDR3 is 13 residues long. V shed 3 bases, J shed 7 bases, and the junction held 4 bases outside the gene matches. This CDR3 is CASSFSGQGGYTF. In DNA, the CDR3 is TGTGCCAGCAGCTTTTCAGGACAGGGTGGCTACACCTTC.

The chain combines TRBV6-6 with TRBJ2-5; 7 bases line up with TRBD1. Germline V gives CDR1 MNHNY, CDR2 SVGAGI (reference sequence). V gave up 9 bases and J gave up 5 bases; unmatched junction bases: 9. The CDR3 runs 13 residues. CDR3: CASRDSSGETQYF. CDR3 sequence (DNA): TGTGCCAGTAGGGACAGCTCGGGGGAGACCCAGTACTTC.

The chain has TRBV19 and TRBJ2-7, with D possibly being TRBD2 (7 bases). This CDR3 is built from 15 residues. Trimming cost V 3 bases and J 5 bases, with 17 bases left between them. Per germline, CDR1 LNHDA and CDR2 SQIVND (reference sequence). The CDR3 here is CASSMLGGRTDEQYF. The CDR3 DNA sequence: TGTGCCAGTAGTATGCTGGGGGGGCGCACCGACGAGCAGTACTTC.